This is a list of T cell receptor beta chains from one sample in a study of blood T cells in healthy people across ages. In TCRdb, the 5' RACE reads were re-called with MiXCR into one record per CDR3 protein. Among hundreds of thousands of distinct CDR3 sequences listed, roughly 32% were seen once. Sequenced material: blood. The receptors shown here come from a woman older than 75 in good health. Each CDR3 is given with its conserved first and last residue. D genes are given only for firm matches. Size values are once, few and many counts, or a class for expanded clones, and some rows have none.

d_gene: TRBD1; abundance: many; v_gene: TRBV20-1; j_gene: TRBJ2-1; CDR3nt: TGCAGTGCTAGAGTTTTCGCCGGGACAGGGAGTGGCAATGAGCAGTTCTTC; CDR3aa: CSARVFAGTGSGNEQFF
d_gene: -; abundance: -; v_gene: TRBV6-6; j_gene: TRBJ1-5; CDR3nt: TGTGCCAGCAGCCAAAAGCCTACGAATCAGCCCCAGCATTTT; CDR3aa: CASSQKPTNQPQHF
d_gene: -; abundance: -; v_gene: TRBV5-1; j_gene: TRBJ1-5; CDR3nt: TGCGCCAGCAGCTTGCAGGGGCTTAGCAATCAGCCCCAGCATTTT; CDR3aa: CASSLQGLSNQPQHF
d_gene: TRBD1; abundance: many; v_gene: TRBV7-8; j_gene: TRBJ2-6; CDR3nt: TGTGCCAGCAGCTTAAGGGGCAACAGGGGGCTAGAAGGGGCCAACGTCCTGACTTTC; CDR3aa: CASSLRGNRGLEGANVLTF
d_gene: -; abundance: many; v_gene: TRBV12-3/TRBV12-4; j_gene: TRBJ2-3; CDR3nt: TGTGCCAGCAGTTTAGGCAGAGATACGCAGTATTTT; CDR3aa: CASSLGRDTQYF
d_gene: TRBD1; abundance: -; v_gene: TRBV2; j_gene: TRBJ1-5; CDR3nt: TGTGCCAGCAGTGATGACAGGGTTGGCAATCAGCCCCAGCATTTT; CDR3aa: CASSDDRVGNQPQHF
d_gene: TRBD1; abundance: -; v_gene: TRBV11-2; j_gene: TRBJ2-7; CDR3nt: TGTGCCAGCAGCTTAGTCGGGGGACAGGGGACCGAGCAGTACTTC; CDR3aa: CASSLVGGQGTEQYF
d_gene: -; abundance: -; v_gene: TRBV6-2/TRBV6-3; j_gene: TRBJ2-3; CDR3nt: TGTGCCAGCAATCGGGACTTGGGGGCACTAAGGGATACGCAGTATTTT; CDR3aa: CASNRDLGALRDTQYF
d_gene: TRBD2; abundance: many; v_gene: TRBV7-2; j_gene: TRBJ2-3; CDR3nt: TGTGCCAGCAGAAAAGAAGCGGGGGGCTCAGATACGCAGTATTTT; CDR3aa: CASRKEAGGSDTQYF
d_gene: TRBD1; abundance: many; v_gene: TRBV7-9; j_gene: TRBJ1-4; CDR3nt: TGTGCCAGCAGCTTGGACAGGACAGCCTCTAATGAAAAACTGTTTTTT; CDR3aa: CASSLDRTASNEKLFF
d_gene: -; abundance: few; v_gene: TRBV3-1; j_gene: TRBJ1-3; CDR3nt: TGTGCCAGCAGCCAATATCTTCGCCTGGGCTCTGGAAACACCATATATTTT; CDR3aa: CASSQYLRLGSGNTIYF
d_gene: -; abundance: -; v_gene: TRBV27; j_gene: TRBJ2-2; CDR3nt: TGTGCCAGCAGTTTAATGGGCAGCGCGAACACCGGGGAGCTGTTTTTT; CDR3aa: CASSLMGSANTGELFF
d_gene: -; abundance: -; v_gene: TRBV5-1; j_gene: TRBJ1-5; CDR3nt: TGCGCCAGCAGCTTGGCAGCTGGGGGGGAGCCCCAGCATTTT; CDR3aa: CASSLAAGGEPQHF
d_gene: -; abundance: many; v_gene: TRBV29-1; j_gene: TRBJ2-3; CDR3nt: TGCAGCGTCCTGCTTCTGGGTGGAACTCTCGCAGATACGCAGTATTTT; CDR3aa: CSVLLLGGTLADTQYF
d_gene: -; abundance: many; v_gene: TRBV20-1; j_gene: TRBJ1-2; CDR3nt: TGCAGTGCTAGAGATCGTTCGGTTATAGCTAACTATGGCTACACCTTC; CDR3aa: CSARDRSVIANYGYTF
d_gene: -; abundance: -; v_gene: TRBV20-1; j_gene: TRBJ1-6; CDR3nt: TGCAGTGCTAGAGGGGGTGAGGGCATCGCCTATAATTCACCCCTCCACTTT; CDR3aa: CSARGGEGIAYNSPLHF
d_gene: TRBD2; abundance: few; v_gene: TRBV24-1; j_gene: TRBJ2-1; CDR3nt: TGTGCCACCAGTGACTACAGCGGGAGGGTGGGTGAGCAGTTCTTC; CDR3aa: CATSDYSGRVGEQFF
d_gene: -; abundance: many; v_gene: TRBV14; j_gene: TRBJ2-1; CDR3nt: TGTGCCAGCAGCCAAGGCGTAGGGGCTCCTACGAATGAGCAGTTCTTC; CDR3aa: CASSQGVGAPTNEQFF
d_gene: -; abundance: -; v_gene: TRBV4-3; j_gene: TRBJ2-7; CDR3nt: TGCGCCAGCAGCCAAGATCGGCAGGGTATTAGGGAGCAGTACTTC; CDR3aa: CASSQDRQGIREQYF
d_gene: -; abundance: many; v_gene: TRBV15; j_gene: TRBJ1-2; CDR3nt: TGTGCCACCAGCAGAGACAGGGTTCATGGCTACACCTTC; CDR3aa: CATSRDRVHGYTF
d_gene: TRBD1; abundance: -; v_gene: TRBV19; j_gene: TRBJ2-3; CDR3nt: TGTGCCAGTAGTAGGAGAACCGGGACAGGGGCAGATACGCAGTATTTT; CDR3aa: CASSRRTGTGADTQYF
d_gene: -; abundance: many; v_gene: TRBV6-2/TRBV6-3; j_gene: TRBJ2-7; CDR3nt: TGTGCCAGCACCCGGGACGTTTTCTACGAGCAGTACTTC; CDR3aa: CASTRDVFYEQYF
d_gene: TRBD1; abundance: -; v_gene: TRBV5-1; j_gene: TRBJ2-3; CDR3nt: TGCGCCAGCAGCGCCGGACAGGGCACTAGCACAGATACGCAGTATTTT; CDR3aa: CASSAGQGTSTDTQYF
d_gene: -; abundance: once; v_gene: TRBV30; j_gene: TRBJ1-2; CDR3nt: TGTGCCTGGAGTGGACGACAGGAAGGTGGCTACACCTTC; CDR3aa: CAWSGRQEGGYTF
d_gene: -; abundance: many; v_gene: TRBV30; j_gene: TRBJ1-4; CDR3nt: TGTGCCTGGAGTGTCGTCAGGGGTCATGAAAAACTGTTTTTT; CDR3aa: CAWSVVRGHEKLFF
d_gene: -; abundance: many; v_gene: TRBV6-5; j_gene: TRBJ2-7; CDR3nt: TGTGCCAGCAGTTCCGGAGGTCCTCGCGAGCAGTACTTC; CDR3aa: CASSSGGPREQYF
d_gene: TRBD1; abundance: once; v_gene: TRBV7-3; j_gene: TRBJ1-1; CDR3nt: TGTGCCTGCAGCAAGCTCCGGGACAGGTTTTCGAACACTGAAGCTTTCTTT; CDR3aa: CACSKLRDRFSNTEAFF
d_gene: -; abundance: few; v_gene: TRBV6-2/TRBV6-3; j_gene: TRBJ1-6; CDR3nt: TGTGCCAGCCGGCCTACCCGGGGAAATAATTCACCCCTCCACTTT; CDR3aa: CASRPTRGNNSPLHF
d_gene: -; abundance: -; v_gene: TRBV9; j_gene: TRBJ2-1; CDR3nt: TGTGCCAGCAGCGCCGGCAAGGCCTACAATGAGCAGTTCTTC; CDR3aa: CASSAGKAYNEQFF
d_gene: TRBD2; abundance: -; v_gene: TRBV20-1; j_gene: TRBJ2-1; CDR3nt: TGCAGTGCAGCCCGGGGACTAGTTTTTGAGCAGTTCTTC; CDR3aa: CSAARGLVFEQFF
d_gene: -; abundance: once; v_gene: TRBV12-3/TRBV12-4; j_gene: TRBJ1-2; CDR3nt: TGTGCCAGCACCTTTCCCGGATATGGCTACACCTTC; CDR3aa: CASTFPGYGYTF
d_gene: -; abundance: -; v_gene: TRBV30; j_gene: TRBJ1-6; CDR3nt: TGTGCCTGGGGATCCGGGCCTAATTCACCCCTCCACTTT; CDR3aa: CAWGSGPNSPLHF
d_gene: -; abundance: -; v_gene: TRBV3-1; j_gene: TRBJ2-5; CDR3nt: TGTGCCAGCAGCCACCCCACGGAGACCCAGTACTTC; CDR3aa: CASSHPTETQYF
d_gene: -; abundance: -; v_gene: TRBV6-5; j_gene: TRBJ2-7; CDR3nt: TGTGCCAGCAGTTACTACAGGGCCGATGAGCAGTACTTC; CDR3aa: CASSYYRADEQYF
d_gene: -; abundance: few; v_gene: TRBV25-1; j_gene: TRBJ2-3; CDR3nt: TGTGCCAGCAGTGAATTACACGTTGGGGATACGCAGTATTTT; CDR3aa: CASSELHVGDTQYF
d_gene: TRBD2; abundance: many; v_gene: TRBV5-1; j_gene: TRBJ2-1; CDR3nt: TGCGCCAGCAGCTTGGGGCCAGCGGGGGTCTACAATGAGCAGTTCTTC; CDR3aa: CASSLGPAGVYNEQFF
d_gene: TRBD2; abundance: once; v_gene: TRBV12-3/TRBV12-4; j_gene: TRBJ2-2; CDR3nt: TGTGCCAGCCTGACTAGCGGCCCCACCGGGGAGCTGTTTTTT; CDR3aa: CASLTSGPTGELFF
d_gene: -; abundance: -; v_gene: TRBV7-8; j_gene: TRBJ1-5; CDR3nt: TGTGCCAGCAGCCCCCCGGTACAGGGTAATCAGCCCCAGCATTTT; CDR3aa: CASSPPVQGNQPQHF
d_gene: -; abundance: once; v_gene: TRBV12-3/TRBV12-4; j_gene: TRBJ1-2; CDR3nt: TGTGCCAGCAGTTTGACGGGGCCAGGCGGGAACTATGGCTACACCTTC; CDR3aa: CASSLTGPGGNYGYTF
d_gene: -; abundance: many; v_gene: TRBV4-2; j_gene: TRBJ2-6; CDR3nt: TGTGCCAGCAGCCAAGAGACGAAGCGACAGAGCTCTGGGGCCAACGTCCTGACTTTC; CDR3aa: CASSQETKRQSSGANVLTF
d_gene: -; abundance: few; v_gene: TRBV10-3; j_gene: TRBJ1-1; CDR3nt: TGTGCCATCAGTGAGTCGAGGCAGGGAGCTTTCTTT; CDR3aa: CAISESRQGAFF
d_gene: -; abundance: -; v_gene: TRBV30; j_gene: TRBJ2-3; CDR3nt: TGTGCCTGGAGTGTAATAGGGGGGACAGATACGCAGTATTTT; CDR3aa: CAWSVIGGTDTQYF
d_gene: -; abundance: few; v_gene: TRBV25-1; j_gene: TRBJ2-7; CDR3nt: TGTGCCAGCACCGGAGCCTACGAGCAGTACTTC; CDR3aa: CASTGAYEQYF
d_gene: -; abundance: many; v_gene: TRBV5-1; j_gene: TRBJ1-1; CDR3nt: TGCGCCAGCAGCCGCTTTACGTTGAACACTGAAGCTTTCTTT; CDR3aa: CASSRFTLNTEAFF
d_gene: -; abundance: many; v_gene: TRBV4-1; j_gene: TRBJ2-5; CDR3nt: TGCGCCAGCAGCCAAGATGGGACCAGTCAAGAGACCCAGTACTTC; CDR3aa: CASSQDGTSQETQYF
d_gene: -; abundance: once; v_gene: TRBV7-9; j_gene: TRBJ1-5; CDR3nt: TGTGCCAGCACCCCCTCGGGCAATCAGCCCCAGCATTTT; CDR3aa: CASTPSGNQPQHF
d_gene: TRBD1; abundance: -; v_gene: TRBV5-4; j_gene: TRBJ2-2; CDR3nt: TGTGCCAGCAGCTTTGACAGGGTCTTCACCGGGGAGCTGTTTTTT; CDR3aa: CASSFDRVFTGELFF